These 10 T cell receptor beta chains originate from one sample sequenced in a study of Graves' ophthalmopathy and Graves' hyperthyroidism. Amplification from RNA transcripts yielded the TCR beta CDR3 regions. A first-round RT-PCR used HTBI primers, followed by a second-round multiplex PCR. TCRdb ran MiXCR on the multiplex PCR reads and lists one entry per CDR3 protein. The table shows around 1,200,000 distinct CDR3 sequences, with around a third occurring only once. Sample: peripheral blood or thyroid tissue (not recorded which). The source of these receptors is an adult man with Graves' hyperthyroidism.

This clonotype was seen ten or more times. DNA of the CDR3: TGTGCCAGCAGCCTCACCGAGCAGGGGGCGTGGAATTCACCCCTCCACTTT. Its protein product is CASSLTEQGAWNSPLHF. This chain uses TRBV7-6 with TRBJ1-6; TRBD1 aligns across 8 bases. After removal of 5 bases from V and 7 bases from J, the junction contained 13 bases not matched to a gene. CDR3 length: 17 amino acids. The germline V gene encodes CDR1 SGHVS and CDR2 FNYEAQ.

In its sample, this clonotype was seen a few times. The CDR3 spells CASSQEGRGRNAAEAFF. CDR3 coding DNA: TGTGCCAGCAGCCAAGAGGGCAGGGGGCGGAACGCGGCTGAAGCTTTCTTT. The V call is TRBV4-2, the J call TRBJ1-1, with 8 nucleotides matching TRBD1. In germline, CDR1 is LGHNA, CDR2 YNFKEQ. The length of the CDR3 is 17 residues. The V segment lost 0 bases and the J segment 6 bases; nucleotides outside the gene matches: 12.

The chain carries TRBV29-1 and TRBJ2-5, with D tentatively TRBD2 (6 bases). Germline assignment: CDR1 SQVTM and CDR2 ANQGSEA. Trimming left V 6 bases short and J 10 bases short, with 15 bases between. CDR3 length: 11 amino acids. The CDR3 nucleotides are TGCAGCGTGTCGATACCGGAGGGCCAGTACTTC. Translation: CSVSIPEGQYF. Combining the CDR3 with reference TRBV29-1 and TRBJ2-5 gives the whole variable domain SAVISQKPSRDICQRGTSLTIQCQVDSQVTMMFWYRQQPGQSLTLIATANQGSEATYESGFVIDKFPISRPNLTFSTLTVSNMSPEDSSIYLCSVSIPEGQYFGPGTRLLVL.

This clonotype occurred a few times. The J gene is TRBJ2-5, the V gene TRBV7-2, with 7 positions matching TRBD2. Germline trimming cut 5 bases from V and 0 bases from J; bases unmatched to any gene: 6. CDR1 is SGHTA and CDR2 is FQGNSA in the germline V gene. The CDR3 extends over 15 amino acids. Here the CDR3 DNA reads TGTGCCAGCAGCCCTCCTAGCGGCAACCAAGAGACCCAGTACTTC. This codes for CASSPPSGNQETQYF.

This clonotype showed up many times. The rearrangement joins TRBV29-1 to TRBJ1-5; D is perhaps TRBD1 (6 bases). Looked up from germline, CDR1 is SQVTM and CDR2 is ANQGSEA. This CDR3 comprises 12 residues. The V end was cut by 6 bases, the J end by 9 bases, with 15 bases between. The CDR3 protein is CSVQGPRGPQHF. In DNA, the CDR3 is TGCAGCGTCCAGGGGCCCCGAGGGCCCCAGCATTTT.

This rearrangement joins TRBV29-1 to TRBJ2-7, with 9 bases identical to TRBD2. CDR3 size: 16 residues. The J segment lost 1 base and the V segment lost 6 bases, leaving 13 bases of the junction unmatched. Germline V CDR1 and CDR2: SQVTM, ANQGSEA. In nucleotides, the CDR3 is TGCAGCGTCTCGGGCTTGGGGACTAGCAAATCCTACGAGCAGTACTTC. It codes for CSVSGLGTSKSYEQYF.

Comments on this clonotype: Being one base from a much bigger clone, this may be a read error. The chain is built from TRBV7-2 and TRBJ1-5, with D hard to call. CDR1 and CDR2 from the germline V gene are SGHTA and FQGNSA. CDR3 length: 13 amino acids. Trimming removed 3 bases at V and 9 bases at J, with 12 bases between. CDR3 sequence reads: CASSLNGLRPQHF. The CDR3 DNA reads TGTGCCAGCAGCTTGAACGGCTTGCGGCCCCAGCATTTT. The whole variable domain, filled in from reference TRBV7-2 and TRBJ1-5, reads GAGVSQSPSNKVTEKGKDVELRCDPISGHTALYWYRQSLGQGLEFLIYFQGNSAPDKSGLPSDRFSAERTGGSVSTLTIQRTQQEDSAVYLCASSLNGLRPQHFGDGTRLSIL.

The genes are TRBV3-1 and TRBJ2-2; D is ambiguous. Germline CDR1 reads LGHDT; CDR2 reads YNNKEL (reference sequence). The V gene lost 1 base and the J gene lost 4 bases, with 7 bases spanning the gap. The CDR3 sequence is 14 residues long. Written as DNA, the CDR3 is TGTGCCAGCAGCCAAGGGTGGCGCACCGGGGAGCTGTTTTTT. It is translated as CASSQGWRTGELFF.

This clonotype was detected a few times. The V and J genes are TRBV29-1 and TRBJ2-5; 7 nucleotides align to TRBD2. This CDR3 has 12 residues. Germline trimming cut 4 bases from V and 9 bases from J; bases unmatched to any gene: 8. Germline V CDR1 and CDR2: SQVTM, ANQGSEA. In nucleotides, the CDR3 is TGCAGCGTTGGGGCGGCGGGGGAGGCCCAGTACTTC. It translates to CSVGAAGEAQYF.

The chain combines TRBV20-1 with TRBJ1-2; 8 bases match TRBD1. The CDR3 length is 20 residues. V lost 5 bases to trimming and J lost 3 bases; unmatched junction nucleotides: 26. Germline CDR1 is DFQATT and CDR2 is SNEGSKA (reference sequence). Here the CDR3 reads CSAWPLIPFGTGESYYGYTF. The CDR3 bases are TGCAGTGCTTGGCCACTAATCCCGTTCGGGACAGGCGAAAGTTACTATGGCTACACCTTC.